The next 3 T cell receptor beta chains were all read from a single sample in a study of regulatory T cells in long-lasting Graves disease. Noted time point: newly diagnosed GD, antithyroid drugs for less than 3 months. RNA from PBMCs was the source of the TCR library. CDR3-region Arm-PCR and iRepertoire HTBI primers produced the TCR beta libraries. MiXCR, applied by TCRdb to the multiplex PCR reads, yields one record per CDR3 protein. The sample contains fewer than 650,000 distinct CDR3 sequences, 16% of which appear only once. The sample was also reused in another study, on T cells in Graves' hyperthyroidism and ophthalmopathy.

Sequencing used peripheral blood mononuclear cells (PBMCs), obtained at new diagnosis, from a patient treated with antithyroid drugs. Receptor source: a woman aged 25 to 45 with Graves disease.

This clonotype showed up many times. The junction departs from the called germline gene at one end, perhaps through a read error. This chain joins TRBV28 and TRBJ2-3; D might be TRBD2 (5 bases). Germline CDR1 is MDHEN and CDR2 is SYDVKM. The length of the CDR3 is 14 residues. The CDR3 sequence is CASTSWRRTDTQYF. As DNA, the CDR3 is TGTGCGAGCACGAGTTGGAGGCGCACAGATACGCAGTATTTT.

This clonotype was detected only a few times. This chain uses TRBV5-1 with TRBJ2-1; 11 bases map to TRBD1. Unmatched junction bases numbered 5, after V lost 3 bases and J lost 6 bases. Germline values: CDR1 SGHRS, CDR2 YFSETQ. The CDR3 covers 15 residues. The CDR3 sequence is CASSSPGQGGNEQFF. The CDR3 DNA is TGCGCCAGCAGCTCCCCGGGACAGGGGGGCAATGAGCAGTTCTTC.

This clonotype has just a few counts. The genes are TRBV20-1 and TRBJ2-7; 7 bases align to TRBD1. The CDR3 extends over 14 amino acids. Germline V CDR1 and CDR2: DFQATT, SNEGSKA (reference sequence). V shed 5 bases, J shed 2 bases, and the junction held 9 bases outside the gene matches. Here the CDR3 reads CSAAGTEKTYEQYF. The DNA of the CDR3 is TGCAGTGCTGCCGGGACAGAGAAAACCTACGAGCAGTACTTC.